This T cell receptor (beta chain) was recovered during a study of identical twins. Broader study findings: Zero-insertion findings could be partly confounded by invariant cells (MAIT and iNKT cells).

Template switching added a universal primer site; cDNA carried unique molecular identifiers. TCRdb redid the calling of the 5' RACE reads with MiXCR, one entry per CDR3 protein. The sample comprises over 600,000 distinct CDR3 sequences, approximately 21% of which are singletons, and 4% to 4.5% rests with the top ten. For this clonotype: Its matching antigen is unknown.

Looked up from germline, CDR1 is SGDLS and CDR2 is YYNGEE. The CDR3 runs 16 residues. With 0 bases removed from V and 5 bases from J, the gap between germline ends came to 18 bases. This sample was shared with a second study, whose subject was T cells expressing NK-cell markers. As that report states: Seropositivity for HCMV was found in seven of the eight sequenced donors, with one seronegative.

This clonotype was sampled from a woman aged 18-29 years in good health. The sequenced sample consisted of PBMCs. The rearrangement links TRBV9 to TRBJ2-7; the D gene is possibly TRBD1 (6 bases). The CDR3 loop reads CASSVALAGAVNEQYF. Here the CDR3 DNA reads TGTGCCAGCAGCGTAGCCCTCGCAGGGGCTGTCAACGAGCAGTACTTC.